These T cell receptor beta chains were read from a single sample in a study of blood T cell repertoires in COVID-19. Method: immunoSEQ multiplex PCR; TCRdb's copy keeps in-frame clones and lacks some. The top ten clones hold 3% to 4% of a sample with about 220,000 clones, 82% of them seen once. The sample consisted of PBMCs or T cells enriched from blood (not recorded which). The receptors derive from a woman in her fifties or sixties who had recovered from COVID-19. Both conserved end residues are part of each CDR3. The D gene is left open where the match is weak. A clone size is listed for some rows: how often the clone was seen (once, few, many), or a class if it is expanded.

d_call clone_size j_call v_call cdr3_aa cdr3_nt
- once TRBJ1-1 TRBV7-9 CASSYNSRQGAFF TGTGCCAGCAGCTACAATAGCCGGCAGGGAGCTTTCTTT
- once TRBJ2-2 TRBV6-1 CASSETGSHTGELFF TGTGCCAGCAGTGAAACCGGGTCGCACACCGGGGAGCTGTTTTTT
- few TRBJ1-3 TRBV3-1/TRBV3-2 CASTLTGSGNTIYF TGTGCCAGCACCCTGACAGGATCTGGAAACACCATATATTTT
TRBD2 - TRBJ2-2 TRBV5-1 CASSSQAGARTGELFF TGCGCCAGCAGCTCACAAGCGGGAGCAAGGACCGGGGAGCTGTTTTTT
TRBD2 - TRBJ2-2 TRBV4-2 CASSQDQVRERSSGELFF TGTGCCAGCAGCCAAGATCAGGTGCGGGAGCGGTCGTCCGGGGAGCTGTTTTTT
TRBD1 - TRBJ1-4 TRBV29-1 CSASSGQGNEKLFF TGCAGCGCTTCCTCGGGACAGGGGAATGAAAAACTGTTTTTT
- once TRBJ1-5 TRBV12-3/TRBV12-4 CASNLGGQPQHF TGTGCCAGCAACCTCGGGGGACAGCCCCAGCATTTT
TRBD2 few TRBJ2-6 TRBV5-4 CASSLAGGLAASGANVLTF TGTGCCAGCAGCTTGGCCGGGGGACTAGCGGCCTCTGGGGCCAACGTCCTGACTTTC
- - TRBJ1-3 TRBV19 CASSISSLGAGNTIYF TGTGCCAGTAGTATCTCCTCTTTAGGGGCTGGAAACACCATATATTTT
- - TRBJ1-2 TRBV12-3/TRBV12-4 CASKRANYGYTF TGTGCCAGCAAAAGAGCTAACTATGGCTACACCTTC
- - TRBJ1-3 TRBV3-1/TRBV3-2 CASSPRVGTGNTIYF TGTGCCAGCAGCCCTCGGGTAGGCACTGGAAACACCATATATTTT
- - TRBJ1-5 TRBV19 CASSIRSSRGESPQHF TGTGCCAGTAGTATAAGGAGCAGCCGGGGGGAGTCGCCCCAGCATTTT
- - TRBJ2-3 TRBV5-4 CASGARGNTDTQYF TGTGCCAGCGGAGCTCGAGGGAACACAGATACGCAGTATTTT
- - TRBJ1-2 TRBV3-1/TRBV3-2 CASSQEGRNGYTF TGTGCCAGCAGCCAAGAGGGCAGGAATGGCTACACCTTC
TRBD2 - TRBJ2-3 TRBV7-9 CASSLSDSGRTDTQYF TGTGCCAGCAGCTTATCGGATAGCGGGAGAACAGATACGCAGTATTTT
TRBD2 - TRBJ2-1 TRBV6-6 CASSYEAGVPRVF TGTGCCAGCAGTTACGAGGCGGGAGTTCCCAGGGTCTTC
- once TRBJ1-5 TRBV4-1 CASSQFAGRRDQPQHF TGCGCCAGCAGCCAATTTGCAGGCAGGCGGGATCAGCCCCAGCATTTT
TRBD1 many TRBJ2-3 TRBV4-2 CASSQAGQSTDTQYF TGTGCCAGCAGCCAAGCGGGACAGAGCACAGATACGCAGTATTTT
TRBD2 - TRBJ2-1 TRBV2 CASSRWTSDNEQFF TGTGCCAGCAGTCGATGGACTAGCGACAATGAGCAGTTCTTC
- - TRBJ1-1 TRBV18 CASSPRQTDMNTEAFF TGTGCCAGCTCACCTAGACAGACTGATATGAACACTGAAGCTTTCTTT
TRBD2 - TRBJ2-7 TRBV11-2 CASSSYLRGGNYEQYF TGTGCCAGCAGCTCCTATCTCCGGGGGGGGAACTACGAGCAGTACTTC
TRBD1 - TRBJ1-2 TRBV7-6 CASSLSARTGESGYTF TGTGCCAGCAGCTTAAGTGCGCGGACAGGCGAATCTGGCTACACCTTC
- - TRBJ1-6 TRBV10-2 CASSGQGVNSPLHF TGCGCCAGCAGTGGCCAGGGTGTTAATTCACCCCTCCACTTT
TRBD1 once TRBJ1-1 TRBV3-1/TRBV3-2 CASSSQGAHTEAFF TGTGCCAGCAGCTCACAGGGGGCGCACACTGAAGCTTTCTTT
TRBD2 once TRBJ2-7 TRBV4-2 CASSQDSPLAGEHEQYF TGTGCCAGCAGCCAAGATAGTCCCCTAGCGGGAGAACACGAGCAGTACTTC
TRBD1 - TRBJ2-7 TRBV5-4 CASSPGGQVTYEQYF TGTGCCAGCAGCCCCGGGGGACAGGTAACCTACGAGCAGTACTTC
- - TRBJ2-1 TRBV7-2 CASTLGRGDNEQFF TGTGCCAGCACCCTAGGGAGGGGGGACAATGAGCAGTTCTTC
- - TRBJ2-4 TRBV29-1 CSVEITADIQYF TGCAGCGTTGAAATAACGGCGGACATTCAGTACTTC
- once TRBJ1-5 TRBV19 CASSPGTHSNQPQHF TGTGCCAGTAGCCCCGGGACTCATAGCAATCAGCCCCAGCATTTT
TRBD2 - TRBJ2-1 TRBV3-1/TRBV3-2 CASRLAGGSDEQFF TGTGCCAGCAGGCTAGCGGGAGGGAGTGATGAGCAGTTCTTC
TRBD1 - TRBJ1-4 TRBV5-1 CASTHGTGDEKLFF TGCGCCAGCACTCACGGGACAGGGGATGAAAAACTGTTTTTT
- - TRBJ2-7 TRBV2 CASRANLGHYEQYF TGTGCCAGCAGGGCCAACCTGGGGCACTACGAGCAGTACTTC
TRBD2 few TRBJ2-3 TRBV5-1 CASRRTSGRAVDTQYF TGCGCCAGCAGGCGTACTAGCGGGAGGGCCGTAGATACGCAGTATTTT
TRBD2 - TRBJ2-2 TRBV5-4 CASSLEVTSGGDTGELFF TGTGCCAGCAGCTTGGAGGTGACTAGCGGGGGGGACACCGGGGAGCTGTTTTTT
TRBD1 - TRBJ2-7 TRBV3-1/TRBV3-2 CASSLSGTGGMYF TGTGCCAGCAGCTTATCCGGGACAGGGGGCATGTACTTC
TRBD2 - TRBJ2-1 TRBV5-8 CASSLNYGLAGGSYNEQFF TGTGCCAGCAGCCTAAACTACGGACTAGCGGGGGGTTCCTACAATGAGCAGTTCTTC
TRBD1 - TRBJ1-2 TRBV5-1 CASSAGTDHGYTF TGCGCCAGCAGCGCCGGGACAGATCATGGCTACACCTTC
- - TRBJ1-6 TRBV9 CASSPDRSNSPLHF TGTGCCAGCAGCCCGGACAGATCTAATTCACCCCTCCACTTT
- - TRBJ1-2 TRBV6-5 CASRPRSNYGYTF TGTGCCAGCAGGCCCAGGTCTAACTATGGCTACACCTTC
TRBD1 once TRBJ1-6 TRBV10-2 CASSAQGENSPLHF TGCGCCAGCAGTGCACAGGGGGAAAATTCACCCCTCCACTTT
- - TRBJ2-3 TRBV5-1 CASSLIEATDTQYF TGCGCCAGCAGCTTGATAGAGGCCACAGATACGCAGTATTTT
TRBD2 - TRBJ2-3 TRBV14 CASSQFGTGGPTDTQYF TGTGCCAGCAGCCAATTCGGAACGGGAGGGCCCACAGATACGCAGTATTTT